The 6 T cell receptor beta chains below were found in one sample sequenced in a study of human T cells and chemical hapten exposure. Time point: patch test 2, 6 weeks after DPC sensitization. Treatment specified: therapeutic diphenylcyclopropenone sensitization with weekly scalp DPC. TCRdb independently ran MiXCR on the RACE reads; one entry per CDR3 protein. Of roughly 100,000 distinct CDR3 sequences in the sample, about a tenth were seen once. This material consisted of whole blood, taken in connection with sensitization to the hapten diphenylcyclopropenone (DPC). The receptors come from a woman aged 40 to 50 with alopecia areata. Some clones in this sample may be carry-over from other donors' samples.

This clonotype was observed at least ten times. The chain joins TRBV19 to TRBJ2-3; TRBD1 agrees at 10 bases. CDR3 length: 15 amino acids. V was clipped by 3 bases and J by 1 base; unmatched bases: 1. In germline, CDR1 is LNHDA, CDR2 SQIVND (reference sequence). Written as DNA, the CDR3 is TGTGCCAGTAGTATCGGGACAGGGGGCACAGATACGCAGTATTTT. The encoded protein is CASSIGTGGTDTQYF.

This clonotype was recorded many times. The chain is built from TRBV20-1 and TRBJ1-5, with no clear D. The V end lost 2 bases, the J end lost 2 bases, and 4 bases lay between the germline ends. The CDR3 totals 12 residues. Germline V lookup: CDR1 DFQATT, CDR2 SNEGSKA (reference sequence). The CDR3 region has the DNA TGCAGTGCTAGAATGGGCAATCAGCCCCAGCATTTT. It specifies CSARMGNQPQHF.

This clonotype was counted between two and nine times. This chain connects TRBV24-1 to TRBJ2-3; maybe TRBD2 (5 bases). The CDR3 runs 14 residues. Germline loops: CDR1 KGHDR, CDR2 SFDVKD. V was cut by 6 bases and J by 0 bases, with 9 bases left in between. The CDR3 reads CATSIAGSTDTQYF. CDR3 in DNA: TGTGCCACCAGTATCGCGGGCAGCACAGATACGCAGTATTTT.

This clonotype occurred many times. The chain has TRBV28 and TRBJ2-7, with D tentatively TRBD1 (5 bases). CDR3 length equals 13 residues. Germline V lookup: CDR1 MDHEN, CDR2 SYDVKM. V shed 6 bases and J shed 3 bases, with 12 bases lying between them. This CDR3 is CASRHDSSYEQYF. CDR3 sequence (DNA): TGTGCCAGCAGACATGACAGTAGCTACGAGCAGTACTTC.

This clonotype was found many times. The chain is built from TRBV7-2 and TRBJ1-2; 9 bases agree with TRBD1. Trimming at V came to 3 bases and at J to 6 bases, leaving 2 bases not matched to a gene. From germline, CDR1 is SGHTA and CDR2 FQGNSA. The CDR3 has 13 residues. The CDR3 bases are TGTGCCAGCAGCTTCCGGACAGGGGATGGCTACACCTTC. Protein product: CASSFRTGDGYTF.

Details on this clonotype: Given a much more abundant clone one base away, this may be a read error. Because it lacks the conserved phenylalanine or tryptophan at the end, this CDR3 is likely a read error. The chain recombines TRBV14 with TRBJ2-3, with unresolved D. CDR3 length: 12 amino acids. V was cut by 8 bases and J by 1 base, with 7 bases left in between. The V gene's germline CDR1 is SGHDN and CDR2 FVKESK. CDR3 sequence: CASAFGTDTQYS. For the CDR3, the DNA is TGTGCCAGCGCTTTCGGCACAGATACGCAGTATTCT.